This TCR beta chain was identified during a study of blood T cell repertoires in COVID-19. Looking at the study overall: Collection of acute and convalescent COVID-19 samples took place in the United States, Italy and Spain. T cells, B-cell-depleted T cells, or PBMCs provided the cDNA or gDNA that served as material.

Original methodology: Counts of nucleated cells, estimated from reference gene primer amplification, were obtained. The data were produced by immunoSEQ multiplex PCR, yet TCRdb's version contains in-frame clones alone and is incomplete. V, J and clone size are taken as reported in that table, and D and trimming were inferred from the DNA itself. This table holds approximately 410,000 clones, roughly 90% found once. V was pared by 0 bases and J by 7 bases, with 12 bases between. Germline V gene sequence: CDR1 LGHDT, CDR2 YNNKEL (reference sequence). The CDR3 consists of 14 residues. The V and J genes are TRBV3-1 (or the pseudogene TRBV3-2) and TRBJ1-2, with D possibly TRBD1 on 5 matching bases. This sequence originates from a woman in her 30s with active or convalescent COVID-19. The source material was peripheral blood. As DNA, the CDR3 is TGTGCCAGCAGCCAAGATTTTCAGGGCAGTGGCTACACCTTC. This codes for CASSQDFQGSGYTF.